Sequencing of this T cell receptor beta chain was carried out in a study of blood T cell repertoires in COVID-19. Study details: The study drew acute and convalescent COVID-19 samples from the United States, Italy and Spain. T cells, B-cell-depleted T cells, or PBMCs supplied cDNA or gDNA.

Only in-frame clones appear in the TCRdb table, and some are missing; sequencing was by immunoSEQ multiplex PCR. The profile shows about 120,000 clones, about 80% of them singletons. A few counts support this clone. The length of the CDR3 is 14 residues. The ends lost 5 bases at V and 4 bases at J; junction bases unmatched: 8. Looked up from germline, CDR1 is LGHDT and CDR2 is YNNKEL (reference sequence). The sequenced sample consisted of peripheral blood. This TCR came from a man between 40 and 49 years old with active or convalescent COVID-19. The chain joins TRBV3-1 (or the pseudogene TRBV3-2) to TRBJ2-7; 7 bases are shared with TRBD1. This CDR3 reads CASSAHRGSYEQYF. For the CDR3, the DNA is TGTGCCAGCAGCGCCCACAGGGGTAGTTACGAGCAGTACTTC.